The 28 T cell receptor beta chains below come from one sample, sequenced in a study of OX40 agonist ivuxolimab in advanced cancers. Clones were sequenced by immunoSEQ multiplex PCR, and TCRdb holds only the in-frame ones, with some missing. The table shows about 77,000 clones, with approximately 92% occurring only once. The source was CD4+ or CD8+ T cells sorted from blood, collected in a trial of the OX40 agonist ivuxolimab. These receptors were taken from an adult with an advanced solid tumor such as melanoma, head and neck, liver or kidney cancer.

V and J are TRBV5-4 and TRBJ2-7; 7 bases are shared with TRBD1. The CDR3 loop spans 15 amino acids. The germline gives CDR1 SGHNT, CDR2 YYREEE (reference sequence). J gave up 5 bases and V 0 bases, and 8 bases lay outside the gene matches. The CDR3 here is CASSLAGDRDHEQYF. The CDR3 DNA is TGTGCCAGCAGCTTGGCAGGCGACAGGGATCACGAGCAGTACTTC.

The V call is TRBV7-9, the J call TRBJ2-1, with 14 bases matching TRBD2. The ends lost 0 bases at V and 8 bases at J; junction bases unmatched: 3. The germline gives CDR1 SEHNR, CDR2 FQNEAQ (reference sequence). The CDR3 loop spans 16 amino acids. The CDR3 spells CASSLATSGRADEQFF. In DNA, the CDR3 is TGTGCCAGCAGCTTAGCGACTAGCGGGAGGGCCGATGAGCAGTTCTTC.

The chain carries TRBV6-5 and TRBJ1-2, with a weak D call TRBD1 (5 bases). The CDR3 loop spans 15 amino acids. The V end lost 7 bases, the J end lost 3 bases, and 18 bases lay between the germline ends. From germline, CDR1 is MNHEY and CDR2 SVGAGI. As DNA, the CDR3 is TGTGCCAGCAACCCGGGGTGGGGAGGGGACTATGGCTACACCTTC. Amino acid sequence: CASNPGWGGDYGYTF.

This clone came up once. V gene TRBV21-1 combines with J gene TRBJ1-5. TRBV21-1 is noted as a pseudogene. The CDR3 runs 14 residues. The CDR3 nucleotides are TGTGCCAGCAGCGACGGACGGTGGAGTCAGCCCCAGCATTTT. Its translation: CASSDGRWSQPQHF.

V usage is TRBV7-3 and J usage is TRBJ1-6, with D tentatively TRBD1 (6 bases). In germline, CDR1 is SGHTA, CDR2 FQGTGA. Between the trimmed V and J ends, which lost 10 bases and 6 bases, there was a span of 19 bases. This CDR3 comprises 15 residues. CDR3 protein: CATAVDSRINSPLHF. The CDR3 region has the DNA TGTGCCACAGCCGTGGACAGCCGAATTAATTCACCCCTCCACTTT.

V and J are TRBV7-3 and TRBJ2-2; 8 nucleotides line up with TRBD2. The CDR3 is 16 residues long. Germline V gene data show CDR1 as SGHTA and CDR2 as FQGTGA. V shed 2 bases, J shed 4 bases, and the junction held 6 bases outside the gene matches. The CDR3 loop reads CASSLFGGASTGELFF. CDR3 bases: TGTGCCAGCAGCTTATTCGGGGGGGCGTCCACCGGGGAGCTGTTTTTT.

The rearrangement joins TRBV2 to TRBJ1-4, with no clear D. Trimming took off 4 bases at V and 8 bases at J, with 8 bases between the two ends. Per the germline V gene, CDR1 is SNHLY and CDR2 is FYNNEI. The CDR3 runs to 12 residues. The CDR3 DNA is TGTGCCAGCAGTGGGGATGGCGAAAAACTGTTTTTT. Protein product: CASSGDGEKLFF.

The chain is built from TRBV7-9 and TRBJ2-2; 9 bases map to TRBD2. This CDR3 has 16 amino acids. Germline values: CDR1 SEHNR, CDR2 FQNEAQ (reference sequence). V shed 4 bases, J shed 1 base, and the junction held 4 bases outside the gene matches. CDR3: CASSSKTSGNTGELFF. CDR3 bases: TGTGCCAGCAGCTCCAAGACTAGCGGGAACACCGGGGAGCTGTTTTTT.

The V gene is TRBV5-1, the J gene TRBJ2-6; D is perhaps TRBD1 (6 bases). The germline V gene encodes CDR1 SGHRS and CDR2 YFSETQ. Trimming removed 0 bases at V and 2 bases at J, with 12 bases between. The CDR3 sequence is 17 residues long. The CDR3, as DNA: TGCGCCAGCAGCTTGGGGGCTGCAGGGGCTGGGGCCAACGTCCTGACTTTC. It specifies CASSLGAAGAGANVLTF.

This clone was seen more than once but under ten times. This rearrangement joins TRBV28 to TRBJ2-1; 7 bases fit TRBD1. The V and J ends lost 4 bases and 7 bases, in that order; junction bases with no gene match: 7. This CDR3 contains 14 residues. CDR1 and CDR2 from the germline V gene are MDHEN and SYDVKM. Here the CDR3 reads CASSSLGGRNEQFF. In nucleotides, the CDR3 is TGTGCCAGCAGTTCTCTAGGGGGCAGGAATGAGCAGTTCTTC. The full variable domain, in which reference TRBV28 and TRBJ2-1 provide the parts outside the CDR3, is DVKVTQSSRYLVKRTGEKVFLECVQDMDHENMFWYRQDPGLGLRLIYFSYDVKMKEKGDIPEGYSVSREKKERFSLILESASTNQTSMYLCASSSLGGRNEQFFGPGTRLTVL.

The V and J genes are TRBV5-4 and TRBJ2-2; 8 nucleotides align to TRBD1. Germline trimming cut 0 bases from V and 6 bases from J; bases unmatched to any gene: 4. The CDR3 contains 15 residues. Looked up from germline, CDR1 is SGHNT and CDR2 is YYREEE (reference sequence). Written as DNA, the CDR3 is TGTGCCAGCAGCTTGGCTGGACAGGGATCCGGGGAGCTGTTTTTT. This encodes CASSLAGQGSGELFF.

V and J are TRBV25-1 and TRBJ2-1, with 12 nucleotides matching TRBD1. The CDR3 extends over 17 amino acids. V was pared by 4 bases and J by 1 base, with 5 bases of the junction left unmatched. CDR1 and CDR2 (germline): MGHDK, SYGVNS. This CDR3 reads CASSAGQGAASYNEQFF. DNA of the CDR3: TGTGCCAGCAGTGCGGGACAGGGGGCGGCTTCCTACAATGAGCAGTTCTTC.

The chain employs TRBV11-2 and TRBJ2-1, with D possibly matching TRBD1 (5 bases). This CDR3 spans 13 amino acids. Trimming pared 5 bases from V and 12 bases from J, leaving 17 bases between. The V gene's germline CDR1 is SGHAT and CDR2 FQNNGV. This CDR3 reads CASSLQPVQGQFF. The DNA of the CDR3 is TGTGCCAGCAGCCTCCAACCGGTTCAGGGGCAGTTCTTC. Using reference TRBV11-2 and TRBJ2-1 for the parts outside the CDR3, the full variable domain is EAGVAQSPRYKIIEKRQSVAFWCNPISGHATLYWYQQILGQGPKLLIQFQNNGVVDDSQLPKDRFSAERLKGVDSTLKIQPAKLEDSAVYLCASSLQPVQGQFFGPGTRLTVL.

The CDR3 region is CASSEDSLETQYF. DNA of the CDR3: TGCGCCAGCAGTGAAGACAGCTTGGAGACCCAGTACTTC. The rearrangement joins TRBV10-1 to TRBJ2-5; D possibly corresponds to TRBD1 (5 bases). Looked up from germline, CDR1 is WNHNN and CDR2 is SYGVQD (reference sequence). This CDR3 comprises 13 residues. Trimming removed 3 bases from V and 5 bases from J, with 10 bases in between.

The V and J genes are TRBV19 and TRBJ1-1; D is unclear. Per the germline V gene, CDR1 is LNHDA and CDR2 is SQIVND (reference sequence). The CDR3 consists of 15 residues. The V end lost 5 bases, the J end lost 4 bases, and 17 bases lay between the germline ends. The CDR3 loop is CASSSHPGESTEAFF. For the CDR3, the DNA is TGTGCCAGTAGTTCTCACCCCGGGGAGAGCACTGAAGCTTTCTTT.

J is TRBJ2-7 and V is TRBV27; D remains unclear. The CDR3 consists of 13 residues. The germline V and J ends were trimmed by 1 base and 5 bases, with 9 bases remaining between them. Germline CDR1 and CDR2: MNHEY and SMNVEV (reference sequence). In DNA, the CDR3 is TGTGCCAGCAGTTTATTCCCTCCCCACGAGCAGTACTTC. Translation: CASSLFPPHEQYF.

V gene TRBV2 combines with J gene TRBJ2-1, with D possibly matching TRBD1 (7 bases). The CDR3 is 13 residues long. With 4 bases removed from V and 7 bases from J, the gap between germline ends came to 11 bases. Germline assignment: CDR1 SNHLY and CDR2 FYNNEI. The CDR3 spells CASSGQGGNEQFF. DNA of the CDR3: TGTGCCAGCAGTGGACAGGGAGGAAATGAGCAGTTCTTC.

A few counts support this clone. The chain employs TRBV28 and TRBJ1-1, with TRBD1 matching 12 bases. Germline V gene sequence: CDR1 MDHEN, CDR2 SYDVKM. There are 16 residues in the CDR3. The J segment lost 2 bases and the V segment lost 6 bases, leaving 7 bases of the junction unmatched. CDR3 nucleotides: TGTGCCAGCAGACGAACCGGGACAGGGGGCAACACTGAAGCTTTCTTT. It yields the protein CASRRTGTGGNTEAFF.

The CDR3 is CASSLTGAGTYGYTF. The CDR3 nucleotides read TGTGCCAGCAGTTTAACCGGCGCAGGGACCTATGGCTACACCTTC. This sequence joins TRBV27 and TRBJ1-2; D might be TRBD1 (5 bases). This CDR3 region has 15 residues. The germline V gene encodes CDR1 MNHEY and CDR2 SMNVEV (reference sequence). The germline V and J ends were trimmed by 2 bases and 4 bases, with 14 bases remaining between them.

The chain uses TRBV19 and TRBJ2-2; 9 bases match TRBD1. Germline V lookup: CDR1 LNHDA, CDR2 SQIVND (reference sequence). The junction had 6 bases not matched to a gene; V was cut back by 4 bases and J by 3 bases. The CDR3 is 16 amino acids. CDR3 sequence: CASSRFGTGYTGELFF. The DNA of the CDR3 is TGTGCCAGTAGTAGGTTCGGGACAGGGTACACCGGGGAGCTGTTTTTT.

This chain connects TRBV2 to TRBJ1-2, with D tentatively TRBD1 (5 bases). Trimming left V 1 base short and J 3 bases short, with 9 bases between. From germline, CDR1 is SNHLY and CDR2 FYNNEI. The CDR3 length is 14 residues. CDR3 sequence (DNA): TGTGCCAGCAGTGAAGACGGGGCCTACTATGGCTACACCTTC. Protein sequence: CASSEDGAYYGYTF.

V gene TRBV4-3 combines with J gene TRBJ2-1; 10 positions match TRBD2. The V gene end was trimmed by 0 bases and the J gene end by 8 bases; junction bases not matched to a gene: 10. CDR1 is LGHNA and CDR2 is YSLEER in the germline V gene. The CDR3 has 17 amino acids. The CDR3 region has the DNA TGCGCCAGCAGCCAAGAAAGCGGGAGGGGCTCTTTCCATGAGCAGTTCTTC. This encodes CASSQESGRGSFHEQFF.

The rearrangement joins TRBV7-8 to TRBJ2-2; the match to TRBD2 covers 7 bases. Germline CDR1 reads SGHVS; CDR2 reads FQNEAQ. The CDR3 consists of 18 residues. The V segment lost 3 bases and the J segment 3 bases; nucleotides outside the gene matches: 13. The CDR3 coding sequence is TGTGCCAGCAGCTTGTACCGGGACTACATACAATACACCGGGGAGCTGTTTTTT. Its translation: CASSLYRDYIQYTGELFF.

This clone was seen once. This chain connects TRBV6-1 to TRBJ2-1; 9 nucleotides match TRBD2. V trimming: 8 bases; J trimming: 7 bases; junction bases outside the gene matches: 9. The CDR3 has 14 residues. Germline values: CDR1 MNHNS, CDR2 SASEGT. CDR3 region: CASLLAGEWNEQFF. CDR3 sequence (DNA): TGTGCCAGCCTCTTAGCGGGAGAATGGAATGAGCAGTTCTTC.

This rearrangement joins TRBV28 to TRBJ1-1; 10 bases are a match to TRBD1. The germline V gene encodes CDR1 MDHEN and CDR2 SYDVKM. V shed 5 bases, J shed 4 bases, and the junction held 7 bases outside the gene matches. The CDR3 is 15 residues long. DNA for the CDR3: TGTGCCAGCAGTACGACAGGGGGCGCGGGCACTGAAGCTTTCTTT. Translation gives CASSTTGGAGTEAFF.

This chain connects TRBV7-2 to TRBJ2-1; 7 bases map to TRBD1. Germline V CDR1 and CDR2: SGHTA, FQGNSA. The CDR3 has 15 residues. The ends lost 5 bases at V and 8 bases at J; junction bases unmatched: 12. DNA for the CDR3: TGTGCCAGCAGCCTAGGGACAGCTGATTTATATGAGCAGTTCTTC. This codes for CASSLGTADLYEQFF.

The V and J genes are TRBV10-3 and TRBJ2-3; D may be TRBD2 (5 bases). Germline V gene data show CDR1 as ENHRY and CDR2 as SYGVKD. The V and J ends lost 0 bases and 8 bases respectively, with 12 bases between them. There are 14 residues in the CDR3. The CDR3 protein is CAISESGSATTQYF. Written as DNA, the CDR3 is TGTGCCATCAGTGAGTCGGGGAGCGCAACTACGCAGTATTTT.

The gene calls are TRBV6-5 and TRBJ2-7, with 7 bases aligning to TRBD1. V shed 5 bases and J 0 bases; nucleotides not matched to a gene: 4. The V gene's germline CDR1 is MNHEY and CDR2 SVGAGI. The length of the CDR3 is 14 residues. CDR3 sequence (DNA): TGTGCCAGCAGTAGAGGACAGGTCTCCTACGAGCAGTACTTC. Protein: CASSRGQVSYEQYF.